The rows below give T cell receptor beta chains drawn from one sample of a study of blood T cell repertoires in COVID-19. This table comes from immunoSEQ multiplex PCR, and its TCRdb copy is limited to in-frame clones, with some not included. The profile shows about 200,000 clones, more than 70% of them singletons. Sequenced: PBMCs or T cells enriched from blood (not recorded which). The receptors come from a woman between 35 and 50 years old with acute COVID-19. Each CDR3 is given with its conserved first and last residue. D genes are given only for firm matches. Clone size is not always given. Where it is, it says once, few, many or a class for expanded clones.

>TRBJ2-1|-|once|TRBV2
CASSLQGGGQFF
TGTGCCAGCAGTCTACAGGGAGGGGGGCAGTTCTTC
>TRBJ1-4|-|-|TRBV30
CAFYRARNEKLFF
TGTGCCTTCTACAGGGCACGAAATGAAAAACTGTTTTTT
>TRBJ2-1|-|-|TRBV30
CAWERASSYNEQFF
TGTGCCTGGGAGCGGGCCAGCTCCTACAATGAGCAGTTCTTC
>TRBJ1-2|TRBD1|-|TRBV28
CASRTGIASGYTF
TGTGCCAGCAGGACAGGGATTGCGAGTGGCTACACCTTC
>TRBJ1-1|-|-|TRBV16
CASSQYGVMNTEAFF
TGTGCCAGCAGCCAATACGGGGTCATGAACACTGAAGCTTTCTTT
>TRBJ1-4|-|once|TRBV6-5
CASSRTPNEKLFF
TGTGCCAGCAGTCGGACACCTAATGAAAAACTGTTTTTT
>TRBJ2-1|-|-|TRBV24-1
CATSDPYYEQFF
TGTGCCACCAGTGATCCCTATTACGAGCAGTTCTTC
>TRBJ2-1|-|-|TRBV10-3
CAISESALSYNEQFF
TGTGCCATCAGTGAGTCAGCTTTATCGTACAATGAGCAGTTCTTC
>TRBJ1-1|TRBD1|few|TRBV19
CASSKGQIGYTEAFF
TGTGCCAGTAGTAAGGGACAGATTGGGTACACTGAAGCTTTCTTT
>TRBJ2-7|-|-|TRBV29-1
CSGRDIYEQYF
TGCAGCGGCCGGGACATCTACGAGCAGTACTTC
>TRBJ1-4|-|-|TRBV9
CASSGVGPNEKLFF
TGTGCCAGCAGCGGGGTGGGCCCTAATGAAAAACTGTTTTTT
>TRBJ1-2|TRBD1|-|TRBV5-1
CASSLFRGTGGWGYGYTF
TGCGCCAGCAGCTTGTTCAGAGGGACAGGGGGCTGGGGCTATGGCTACACCTTC
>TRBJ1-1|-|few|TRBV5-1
CASSVLENNLEAFF
TGCGCCAGCAGCGTACTGGAGAATAACCTTGAAGCTTTCTTT
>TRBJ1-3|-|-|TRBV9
CASSVAGPDTIYF
TGTGCCAGCAGCGTAGCAGGGCCTGACACCATATATTTT
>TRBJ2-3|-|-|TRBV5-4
CASSFDRRDTQYF
TGTGCCAGCAGCTTTGACAGAAGGGATACGCAGTATTTT
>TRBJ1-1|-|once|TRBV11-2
CASRPDRMNTEAFF
TGTGCCAGCAGACCTGACAGAATGAACACTGAAGCTTTCTTT
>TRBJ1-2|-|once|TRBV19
CASRRQVTNYGYTF
TGTGCCAGTAGAAGACAGGTGACTAACTATGGCTACACCTTC
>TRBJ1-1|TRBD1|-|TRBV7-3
CASSPAQGADEAFF
TGTGCCAGCAGCCCCGCTCAGGGGGCCGATGAAGCTTTCTTT
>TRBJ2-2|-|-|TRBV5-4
CASSTGVRDNTGELFF
TGTGCCAGCAGCACCGGAGTACGGGACAATACCGGGGAGCTGTTTTTT
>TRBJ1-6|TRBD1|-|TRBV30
CAWRTGTRSYNSPLHF
TGTGCCTGGCGGACAGGAACTCGCTCCTATAATTCACCCCTCCACTTT
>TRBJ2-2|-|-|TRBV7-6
CASSSQDLSNTGELFF
TGTGCCAGCAGCTCACAGGATTTATCGAACACCGGGGAGCTGTTTTTT
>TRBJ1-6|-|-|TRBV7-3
CASSLIRVLESPLHF
TGTGCCAGCAGCTTAATACGGGTATTAGAGTCACCCCTCCACTTT
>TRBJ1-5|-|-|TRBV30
CAWSESNNQPQHF
TGTGCCTGGAGTGAAAGCAATAATCAGCCCCAGCATTTT
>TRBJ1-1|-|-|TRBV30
CAWSVRMAGNTEAFF
TGTGCCTGGAGTGTACGGATGGCAGGGAATACTGAAGCTTTCTTT
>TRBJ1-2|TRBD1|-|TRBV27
CASRKQGDYGYTF
TGTGCCAGCAGAAAACAGGGGGACTATGGCTACACCTTC
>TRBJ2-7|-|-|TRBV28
CASSLVAGYQQYF
TGTGCCAGCAGTTTAGTCGCAGGGTATCAGCAGTACTTC
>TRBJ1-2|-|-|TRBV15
CATPQVETLDSNYGYTF
TGTGCCACCCCCCAGGTCGAAACATTAGACAGCAACTATGGCTACACCTTC
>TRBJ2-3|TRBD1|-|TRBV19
CASKLFGDRGPTDTQYF
TGTGCCAGTAAGTTATTTGGAGACAGGGGGCCCACAGATACGCAGTATTTT
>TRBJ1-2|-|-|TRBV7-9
CASSFRDPNGYTF
TGTGCCAGCAGCTTCAGGGATCCGAATGGCTACACCTTC
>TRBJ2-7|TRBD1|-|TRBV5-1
CASRSTGVLSYEQYF
TGCGCCAGCAGGTCAACAGGGGTCCTCTCCTACGAGCAGTACTTC
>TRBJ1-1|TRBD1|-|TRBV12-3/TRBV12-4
CASSPDRGAEAFF
TGTGCCAGCAGCCCTGACAGGGGCGCTGAAGCTTTCTTT